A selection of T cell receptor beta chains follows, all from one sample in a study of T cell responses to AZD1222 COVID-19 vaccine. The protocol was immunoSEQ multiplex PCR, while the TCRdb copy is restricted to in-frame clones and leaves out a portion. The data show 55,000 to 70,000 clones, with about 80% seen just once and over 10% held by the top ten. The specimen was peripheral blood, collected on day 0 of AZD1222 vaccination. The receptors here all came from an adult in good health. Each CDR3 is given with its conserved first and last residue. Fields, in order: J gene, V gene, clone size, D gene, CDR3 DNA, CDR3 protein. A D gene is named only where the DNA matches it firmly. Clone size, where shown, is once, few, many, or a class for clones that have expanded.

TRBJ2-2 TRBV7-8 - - TGTGCCAGCAGCTTATTCTCCGGGGGCCCGGGGACCGGGGAGCTGTTTTTT CASSLFSGGPGTGELFF
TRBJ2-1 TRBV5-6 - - TGTGCCAGCAGCTTGACAGTTGAGCAGTTCTTC CASSLTVEQFF
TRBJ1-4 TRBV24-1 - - TGTGCCACCAGTGATTTGCCCGGGAGAGGTGATGAAAAACTGTTTTTT CATSDLPGRGDEKLFF
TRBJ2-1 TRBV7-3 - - TGTGCCAGCAGCCCGCCGGGGCGCGGAGAGCAGTTCTTC CASSPPGRGEQFF
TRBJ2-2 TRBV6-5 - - TGTGCCAGCCGGTTTGAGAACACCGGGGAGCTGTTTTTT CASRFENTGELFF
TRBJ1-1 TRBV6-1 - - TGTGCCAGCAGCTTAAGGGCAATTGAAGCTTTCTTT CASSLRAIEAFF
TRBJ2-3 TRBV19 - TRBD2 TGTGCCAGTAGGGCGGGGGGGGAGTCAGATACGCAGTATTTT CASRAGGESDTQYF
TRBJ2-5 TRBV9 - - TGTGCCAGCAGCGTTAGTGTATACGGGACCCGCAACCAAGAGACCCAGTACTTC CASSVSVYGTRNQETQYF
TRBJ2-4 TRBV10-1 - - TGCGCCAGCAGTGGACAAGCCAAAAACATTCAGTACTTC CASSGQAKNIQYF
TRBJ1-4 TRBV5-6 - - TGTGCCAGCAGCGAACAGGCCGGGGGGGAAAAACTGTTTTTT CASSEQAGGEKLFF
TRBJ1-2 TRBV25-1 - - TGTGCCAGCAGTGAAGATCGGGGGGGCTACACCTTC CASSEDRGGYTF
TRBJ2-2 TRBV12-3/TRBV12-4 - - TGTGCCAGCAGTTTTCGGGGGCTCGGGGAGCTGTTTTTT CASSFRGLGELFF
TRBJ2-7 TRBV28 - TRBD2 TGTGCCAGCAGTTTGGGACTAGGCTTATACGTGCAGTACTTC CASSLGLGLYVQYF
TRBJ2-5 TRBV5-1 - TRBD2 TGCGCCAGCAGCTTGGGGGGAGGGCGCCAAGAGACCCAGTACTTC CASSLGGGRQETQYF
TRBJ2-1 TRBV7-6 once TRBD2 TGTGCCAGCAGCACCCGGACTAGCGGTCCTTGGTATGAGCAGTTCTTC CASSTRTSGPWYEQFF
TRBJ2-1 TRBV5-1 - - TGCGCCAGCAGCTCCCAGGGTATCGGGTCCTACAATGAGCAGTTCTTC CASSSQGIGSYNEQFF
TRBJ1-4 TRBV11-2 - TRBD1 TGTGCCAGCAGCTTAGGGTCGTCAGGGGGCATCGGTGAAAAACTGTTTTTT CASSLGSSGGIGEKLFF
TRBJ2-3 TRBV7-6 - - TGTGCCAGCAGCTTAACACAGGGAACAGATACGCAGTATTTT CASSLTQGTDTQYF
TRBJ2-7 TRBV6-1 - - TGTGCCAGCAGTGAAGGGGGTCAGTTCTCCTACGAGCAGTACTTC CASSEGGQFSYEQYF
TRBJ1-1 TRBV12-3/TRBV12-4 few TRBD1 TGTGCCAGCAGTTTGGGGGGACAGGGGTTGGGTTTT CASSLGGQGLGF
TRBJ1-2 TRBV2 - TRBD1 TGTGCCAGCAATTCGGCCCCTGGGACAGCCGTCTATGGCTACACCTTC CASNSAPGTAVYGYTF
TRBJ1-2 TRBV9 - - TGTGCCAGCAGCGTAGAGGGGTCAGGGGGCTACACCTTC CASSVEGSGGYTF
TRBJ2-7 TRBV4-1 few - TGCGCCAGCAGCCACCCTCCGGGGGGCTCCTCCTACGAGCAGTACTTC CASSHPPGGSSYEQYF
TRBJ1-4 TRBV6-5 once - TGTGCCAGCTCGCAGTCTAGATCGGAAAAACTGTTTTTT CASSQSRSEKLFF
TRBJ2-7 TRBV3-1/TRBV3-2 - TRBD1 TGTGCCAGCAGCCAGGCAGGGGGATCCTACGAGCAGTACTTC CASSQAGGSYEQYF
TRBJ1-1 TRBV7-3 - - TGTGCCAGCAGCTTAAATGATCTTTTCGGGACGGAAGCTTTCTTT CASSLNDLFGTEAFF
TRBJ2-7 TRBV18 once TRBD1 TGTGCCAGCTCATCCGACAGGGATCCCTACGAGCAGTACTTC CASSSDRDPYEQYF
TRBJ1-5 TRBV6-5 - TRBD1 TGTGCCAGCGGATTGACAGGGGTGAATCAGCCCCAGCATTTT CASGLTGVNQPQHF
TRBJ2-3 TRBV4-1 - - TGCGCCAGCAGCCAAGTGATGGCCAGTACGCAGTATTTT CASSQVMASTQYF
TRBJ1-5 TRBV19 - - TGTGCCAGTAGTATCGCTACAAGAAGCAATCAGCCCCAGCATTTT CASSIATRSNQPQHF
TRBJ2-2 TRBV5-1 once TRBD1 TGCGCCAGCAGCTCTGGGACAGGGGGCCCCGGGGAGCTGTTTTTT CASSSGTGGPGELFF
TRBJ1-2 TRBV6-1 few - TGTGCCAGCAGTGACAGATACTATGGCTACACCTTC CASSDRYYGYTF
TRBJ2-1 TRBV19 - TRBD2 TGTGCCAGTAGTATCCGACTAGCGGGGGACGAAGGGTACAATGAGCAGTTCTTC CASSIRLAGDEGYNEQFF
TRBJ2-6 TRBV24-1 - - TGTGCCACCAGTGATGGCATCTCTGGGGCCAACGTCCTGACTTTC CATSDGISGANVLTF
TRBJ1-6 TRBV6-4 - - TGTGCCAGCAGTGAGTTCTTATCGAAGGGGAATGGTTCACCCCTCCACTTT CASSEFLSKGNGSPLHF
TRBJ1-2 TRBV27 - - TGTGCCAGCAGTTTATCGGGGAACTATGGCTACACCTTC CASSLSGNYGYTF
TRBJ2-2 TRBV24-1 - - TGTGCCACCAGTGATTCCGACACCAGGAACACCGGGGAGCTGTTTTTT CATSDSDTRNTGELFF
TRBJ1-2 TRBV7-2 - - TGTGCCAGCAGCCAACAAGGGGGGCCCTATGGCTACACCTTC CASSQQGGPYGYTF
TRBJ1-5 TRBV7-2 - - TGTGCCAGCAGCCCTGAGAGCAATCAGCCCCAGCATTTT CASSPESNQPQHF
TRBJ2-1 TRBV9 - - TGTGCCAGCAGCCCCCGGGACTGGACCTACAATGAGCAGTTCTTC CASSPRDWTYNEQFF
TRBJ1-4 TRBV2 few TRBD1 TGTGCCAGCAGTCGGACAGGGGGGAGTACTAATGAAAAACTGTTTTTT CASSRTGGSTNEKLFF
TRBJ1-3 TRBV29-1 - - TGCAGCGTTGAAGATCTGACTGGAAACACCATATATTTT CSVEDLTGNTIYF
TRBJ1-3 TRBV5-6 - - TGTGCCAGCAGCACCATTGGAAACACCATATATTTT CASSTIGNTIYF
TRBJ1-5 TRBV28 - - TGTGCCAGCAGTGCGACCAACGGCAATCAGCCCCAGCATTTT CASSATNGNQPQHF
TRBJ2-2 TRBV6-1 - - TGTGCCAGCAGTGAAGCGGCATTGGGGACCGGGGAGCTGTTTTTT CASSEAALGTGELFF
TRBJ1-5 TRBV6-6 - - TGTGCCAGCAGTCCATCCCAAGGGAGCAATCAGCCCCAGCATTTT CASSPSQGSNQPQHF
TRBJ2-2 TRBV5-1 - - TGCGCCAGCAGCTGGGACTCCAGGGGGGAGCTGTTTTTT CASSWDSRGELFF
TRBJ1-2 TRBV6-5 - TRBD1 TGTGCCAGCACCCGACAGGGGGGAGGCTACACCTTC CASTRQGGGYTF
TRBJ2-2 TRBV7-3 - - TGTGCCAGCAGCTTAGGAAGTAGCGGGGAGCTGTTTTTT CASSLGSSGELFF
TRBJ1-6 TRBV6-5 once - TGTGCCAGCAGTTGGGACACCTGGTTTTCACCCCTCCACTTT CASSWDTWFSPLHF
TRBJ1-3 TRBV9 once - TGTGCCAGCAGCGCCCGGGAGTCGGGAAACACCATATATTTT CASSARESGNTIYF
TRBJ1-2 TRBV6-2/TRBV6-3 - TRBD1 TGTGCCAGCAGCCGACAGGGAATGAGCACCTTC CASSRQGMSTF
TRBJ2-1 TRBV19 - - TGTGCCAGTAGAACCCCCTCGGAGGAGCAGTTCTTC CASRTPSEEQFF
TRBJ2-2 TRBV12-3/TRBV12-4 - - TGTGCCAGCAGTCCGGTTGGGACCGGGGAGCTGTTTTTT CASSPVGTGELFF
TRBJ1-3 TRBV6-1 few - TGTGCCAGCAGTGAACAGGGTAACTCTGGAAACACCATATATTTT CASSEQGNSGNTIYF
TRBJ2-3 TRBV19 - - TGTGCCACCGACACCGGCGAGTTCACAGATACGCAGTATTTT CATDTGEFTDTQYF